The 20 T cell receptor beta chains listed next were all sequenced from one sample in a study of T cell responses to AZD1222 COVID-19 vaccine. Libraries were prepared by immunoSEQ multiplex PCR; TCRdb keeps only in-frame clonotypes and omits some of them. The profile covers approximately 93,000 clones, with around nine tenths appearing a single time and approximately 5% taken by the ten largest. This sample comprised peripheral blood, obtained 28 days after the second AZD1222 dose. Receptors originate from an adult who received the AZD1222 COVID-19 vaccine.

The chain uses TRBV18 and TRBJ1-2, with 10 positions matching TRBD1. V shed 6 bases and J 4 bases; nucleotides not matched to a gene: 8. The CDR3 contains 15 residues. Germline V CDR1 and CDR2: KGHSH, LQKENI. The chain's CDR3 is CASSPSGTGVYGYTF. The DNA for the CDR3 is TGTGCCAGCTCGCCTTCTGGGACAGGGGTCTATGGCTACACCTTC.

The rearrangement uses TRBV28 and TRBJ2-7; weak D call: TRBD1 (5 bases). The germline gives CDR1 MDHEN, CDR2 SYDVKM. The CDR3 loop spans 12 amino acids. Trimming cost V 3 bases and J 4 bases, with 7 bases left between them. The CDR3 sequence is CASSFTGYEQYV. The CDR3 DNA follows: TGTGCCAGCAGTTTCACAGGTTACGAGCAGTACGTC.

The chain has TRBV27 and TRBJ1-6, with D uncertain. The germline CDR1 and CDR2 sequences are MNHEY and SMNVEV (reference sequence). The V end lost 3 bases, the J end lost 3 bases, and 12 bases lay between the germline ends. This CDR3 spans 16 amino acids. CDR3 residues: CASSLRRTDYNSPLHF. Written as DNA, the CDR3 is TGTGCCAGCAGTTTGCGGAGGACGGACTATAATTCACCCCTCCACTTT.

The rearrangement joins TRBV19 to TRBJ2-2; D uncertain. V lost 6 bases and J 1 base, leaving 6 bases between the germline ends. CDR1 LNHDA and CDR2 SQIVND come from the germline V gene (reference sequence). This CDR3 region has 13 residues. This CDR3 is CASRSGNTGELFF. The CDR3 bases are TGTGCCAGTAGGTCGGGGAACACCGGGGAGCTGTTTTTT. The whole variable domain, filled in from reference TRBV19 and TRBJ2-2, reads DGGITQSPKYLFRKEGQNVTLSCEQNLNHDAMYWYRQDPGQGLRLIYYSQIVNDFQKGDIAEGYSVSREKKESFPLTVTSAQKNPTAFYLCASRSGNTGELFFGEGSRLTVL.

CDR3 sequence: CATSRDIISGRSYGYTF. The CDR3, as DNA: TGTGCCACCAGCAGAGATATTATTAGCGGACGGAGCTATGGCTACACCTTC. The V gene is TRBV15, the J gene TRBJ1-2, with no clear D. The CDR3 has 17 residues. Per germline, CDR1 LNHNV and CDR2 YYDKDF (reference sequence). Trimming removed 0 bases at V and 4 bases at J, with 18 bases between.

The rearrangement uses TRBV4-1 and TRBJ1-6; the D is unclear. Trimming took off 3 bases at V and 9 bases at J, with 9 bases between the two ends. The CDR3 contains 13 residues. Germline CDR1 and CDR2: MGHRA and YSYEKL. The CDR3 spells CASSQGMGSPLHF. The CDR3 DNA follows: TGCGCCAGCAGCCAGGGGATGGGTTCACCCCTCCACTTT.

The rearrangement uses TRBV4-2 and TRBJ2-1; D is ambiguous. The CDR3 consists of 10 residues. Germline lookup yields CDR1 LGHNA and CDR2 YNFKEQ. The ends were cut back, 9 bases at V and 6 bases at J, with 6 bases in the middle. The CDR3 nucleotides are TGTGCCAGACTTGGCAATGAGCAGTTCTTC. Translation: CARLGNEQFF.

The rearrangement joins TRBV6-5 to TRBJ1-5; TRBD1 agrees at 11 bases. The V segment lost 6 bases and the J segment 6 bases; nucleotides outside the gene matches: 7. Germline V gene sequence: CDR1 MNHEY, CDR2 SVGAGI. The CDR3 has 15 residues. The CDR3 region has the DNA TGTGCCAGCAGCCCGGGACAGGGGGTTAGTCAGCCCCAGCATTTT. Protein product: CASSPGQGVSQPQHF.

The chain is built from TRBV28 and TRBJ2-4; D might be TRBD1 (6 bases). Trimming removed 6 bases at V and 0 bases at J, with 15 bases between. CDR1 MDHEN and CDR2 SYDVKM come from the germline V gene. The CDR3 loop spans 16 amino acids. Here the CDR3 DNA reads TGTGCCAGCAGACACAGGGTTAGCCTAGCCAAAAACATTCAGTACTTC. Translated: CASRHRVSLAKNIQYF.

This chain joins TRBV7-6 and TRBJ2-1; no clear D gene. The germline CDR1 and CDR2 sequences are SGHVS and FNYEAQ. The length of the CDR3 is 12 residues. V shed 0 bases and J shed 7 bases, with 4 bases lying between them. CDR3 region: CASSLARNEQFF. DNA of the CDR3: TGTGCCAGCAGCTTAGCTCGGAATGAGCAGTTCTTC.

The V gene is TRBV9, the J gene TRBJ1-2; D is unclear. Per the germline V gene, CDR1 is SGDLS and CDR2 is YYNGEE. The CDR3 consists of 14 residues. V was cut by 0 bases and J by 2 bases, with 8 bases left in between. CDR3 nucleotide sequence: TGTGCCAGCAGCGTAGGAGTGACAAACTATGGCTACACCTTC. Translation: CASSVGVTNYGYTF.

The rearrangement joins TRBV7-2 to TRBJ1-1; perhaps TRBD1 as D (6 bases). CDR3 length equals 16 residues. V was pared by 0 bases and J by 4 bases, with 15 bases between. CDR1 is SGHTA and CDR2 is FQGNSA in the germline V gene. CDR3 sequence (DNA): TGTGCCAGCAGCTTAGCCCTCGGGGGCGCGGTCACTGAAGCTTTCTTT. The encoded protein is CASSLALGGAVTEAFF.

V and J are TRBV28 and TRBJ2-7, with TRBD1 matching 7 bases. The V gene's germline CDR1 is MDHEN and CDR2 SYDVKM. CDR3 size: 15 residues. The V and J ends lost 2 bases and 3 bases, in that order; junction bases with no gene match: 7. The CDR3 nucleotides read TGTGCCAGCAGTTTACTTGGGGACAGCCGCTACGAGCAGTACTTC. Translation: CASSLLGDSRYEQYF.

This chain joins TRBV20-1 and TRBJ1-1; D not certain. The V gene lost 3 bases and the J gene lost 2 bases, with 10 bases spanning the gap. CDR3 length equals 13 residues. From germline, CDR1 is DFQATT and CDR2 SNEGSKA (reference sequence). The CDR3 spells CSASLGLNTEAFF. In DNA, the CDR3 is TGCAGTGCTAGTTTGGGCCTCAACACTGAAGCTTTCTTT.

This sequence joins TRBV5-1 and TRBJ2-7; TRBD1 might be the D (6 bases). Trimming took off 5 bases at V and 3 bases at J, with 12 bases between the two ends. This CDR3 comprises 13 residues. Per germline, CDR1 SGHRS and CDR2 YFSETQ. CDR3 loop: CASSWGQNYEQYF. For the CDR3, the DNA is TGCGCCAGCAGTTGGGGGCAGAACTACGAGCAGTACTTC.

This chain connects TRBV4-3 to TRBJ1-1, with D tentatively TRBD1 (5 bases). V lost 4 bases, J lost 2 bases, and 11 bases lay in between. CDR1 and CDR2 (germline): LGHNA, YSLEER. The CDR3 has 14 amino acids. The CDR3, as DNA: TGCGCCAGCAGCCTCATGGGACTTAACACTGAAGCTTTCTTT. Its protein product is CASSLMGLNTEAFF.

The rearrangement uses TRBV27 and TRBJ2-5; 7 bases agree with TRBD2. The ends lost 6 bases at V and 5 bases at J; junction bases unmatched: 12. Germline V gene sequence: CDR1 MNHEY, CDR2 SMNVEV (reference sequence). The CDR3 totals 15 residues. The CDR3 DNA follows: TGTGCCAGCAGCCCCGGGGGGAGATCTGGGGAGACCCAGTACTTC. It is translated as CASSPGGRSGETQYF.

The rearrangement uses TRBV6-5 and TRBJ1-2; D is perhaps TRBD1 (6 bases). The CDR3 spans 14 residues. Trimming removed 0 bases at V and 8 bases at J, with 13 bases between. Germline V gene data show CDR1 as MNHEY and CDR2 as SVGAGI. The CDR3 sequence: CASSYSIGGQGYTF. In DNA, the CDR3 is TGTGCCAGCAGTTACTCCATCGGGGGCCAAGGCTACACCTTC.

The chain is built from TRBV7-9 and TRBJ1-4, with D unclear. This CDR3 contains 14 residues. The germline V gene encodes CDR1 SEHNR and CDR2 FQNEAQ (reference sequence). V was trimmed by 4 bases and J by 8 bases, leaving 14 bases between them. Written as DNA, the CDR3 is TGTGCCAGCAGCTCAGGAGATCCAGGAGAAAAACTGTTTTTT. Residues: CASSSGDPGEKLFF.

The gene calls are TRBV27 and TRBJ2-7, with TRBD2 matching over 9 bases. CDR1 is MNHEY, CDR2 SMNVEV, per germline (reference sequence). The CDR3 totals 15 residues. The V segment lost 2 bases and the J segment 0 bases; nucleotides outside the gene matches: 2. CDR3 sequence reads: CASSLGAGGSYEQYF. The DNA for the CDR3 is TGTGCCAGCAGTTTAGGAGCGGGGGGCTCCTACGAGCAGTACTTC.